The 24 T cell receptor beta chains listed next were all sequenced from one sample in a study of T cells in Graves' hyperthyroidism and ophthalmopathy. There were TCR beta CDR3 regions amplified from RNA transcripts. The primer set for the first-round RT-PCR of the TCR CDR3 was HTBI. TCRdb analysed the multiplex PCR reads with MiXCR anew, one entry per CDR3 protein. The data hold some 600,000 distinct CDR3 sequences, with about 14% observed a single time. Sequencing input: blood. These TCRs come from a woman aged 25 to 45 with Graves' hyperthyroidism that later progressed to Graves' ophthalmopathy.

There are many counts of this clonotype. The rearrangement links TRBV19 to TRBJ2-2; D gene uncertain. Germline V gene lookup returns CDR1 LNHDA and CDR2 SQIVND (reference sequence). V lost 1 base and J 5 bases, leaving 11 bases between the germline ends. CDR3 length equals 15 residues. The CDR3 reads CASSIVFLSTGELFF. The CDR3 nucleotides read TGTGCCAGTAGTATAGTTTTCCTCAGTACCGGGGAGCTGTTTTTT.

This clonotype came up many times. This CDR3 reads CSARDPRGGDGYTF. CDR3 bases: TGCAGTGCTAGAGATCCGAGGGGGGGCGACGGCTACACCTTC. This chain uses TRBV20-1 with TRBJ1-2, with a tentative D call TRBD1 (6 bases). This CDR3 is 14 amino acids long. Germline assignment: CDR1 DFQATT and CDR2 SNEGSKA (reference sequence). V lost 0 bases to trimming and J lost 8 bases, with 16 bases between them.

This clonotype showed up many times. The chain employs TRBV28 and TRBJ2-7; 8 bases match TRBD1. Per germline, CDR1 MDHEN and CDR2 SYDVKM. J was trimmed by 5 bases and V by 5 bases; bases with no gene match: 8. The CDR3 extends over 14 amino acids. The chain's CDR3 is CASSTRQGMNEQYF. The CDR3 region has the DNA TGTGCCAGCAGTACACGACAGGGGATGAACGAGCAGTACTTC.

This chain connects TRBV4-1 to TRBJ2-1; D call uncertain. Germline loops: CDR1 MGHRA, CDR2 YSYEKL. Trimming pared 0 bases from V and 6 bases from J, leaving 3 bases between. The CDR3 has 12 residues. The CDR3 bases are TGCGCCAGCAGCCAAGACCCCAATGAGCAGTTCTTC. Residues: CASSQDPNEQFF.

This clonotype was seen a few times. As DNA, the CDR3 is TGTGCCAGTATCCCGAGGGGAACGGGGACAGATACGCAGTATTTT. Protein: CASIPRGTGTDTQYF. This chain joins TRBV19 and TRBJ2-3, with D perhaps given as TRBD1 or TRBD2 (5 bases each). The CDR3 consists of 15 residues. The germline V gene encodes CDR1 LNHDA and CDR2 SQIVND (reference sequence). Between the trimmed V and J ends, which lost 7 bases and 3 bases, there was a span of 17 bases. Together with reference TRBV19 and TRBJ2-3, the CDR3 gives the full variable domain: DGGITQSPKYLFRKEGQNVTLSCEQNLNHDAMYWYRQDPGQGLRLIYYSQIVNDFQKGDIAEGYSVSREKKESFPLTVTSAQKNPTAFYLCASIPRGTGTDTQYFGPGTRLTVL.

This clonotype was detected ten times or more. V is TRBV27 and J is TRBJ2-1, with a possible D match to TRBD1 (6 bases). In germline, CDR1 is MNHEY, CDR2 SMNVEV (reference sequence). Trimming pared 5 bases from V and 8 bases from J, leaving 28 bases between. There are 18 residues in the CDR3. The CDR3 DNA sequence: TGTGCCAGCAGTCCCTCGACAGGAGACGCAGTGGGAATCCATGAGCAGTTCTTC. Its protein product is CASSPSTGDAVGIHEQFF.

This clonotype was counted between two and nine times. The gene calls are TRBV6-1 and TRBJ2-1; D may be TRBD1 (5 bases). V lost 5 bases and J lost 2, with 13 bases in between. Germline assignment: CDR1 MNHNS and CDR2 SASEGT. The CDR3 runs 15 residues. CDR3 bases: TGTGCCAGCAGTCCCCAAGGGGTACCCTACAATGAGCAGTTCTTC. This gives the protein CASSPQGVPYNEQFF.

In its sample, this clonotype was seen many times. The CDR3 DNA reads as TGTGCCAGCAGTTACCAAAACAGGGGGCTTCACCGGACTGAAGCTTTCTTT. This sequence encodes CASSYQNRGLHRTEAFF. The chain couples TRBV6-2 or TRBV6-3 to TRBJ1-1, with 9 bases that match TRBD1. CDR1 and CDR2 from the germline V gene are MNHEY and SVGEGT. J was trimmed by 5 bases and V by 2 bases; bases with no gene match: 12. The CDR3 extends over 17 amino acids.

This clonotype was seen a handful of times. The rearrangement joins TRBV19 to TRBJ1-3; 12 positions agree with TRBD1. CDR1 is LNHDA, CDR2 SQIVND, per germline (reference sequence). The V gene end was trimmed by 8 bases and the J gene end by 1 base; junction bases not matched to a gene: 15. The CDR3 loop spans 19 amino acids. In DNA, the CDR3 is TGTGCCAGTGGTACACCACCGGGACAGGGGGCCGTTTCTGGAAACACCATATATTTT. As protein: CASGTPPGQGAVSGNTIYF.

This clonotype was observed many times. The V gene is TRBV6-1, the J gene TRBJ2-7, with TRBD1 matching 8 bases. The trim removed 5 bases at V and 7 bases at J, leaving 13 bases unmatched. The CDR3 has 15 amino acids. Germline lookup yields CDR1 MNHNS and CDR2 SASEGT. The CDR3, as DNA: TGTGCCAGCAGTCTCTTGACAGGGGTGGGAAAAGAGCAGTACTTC. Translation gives CASSLLTGVGKEQYF.

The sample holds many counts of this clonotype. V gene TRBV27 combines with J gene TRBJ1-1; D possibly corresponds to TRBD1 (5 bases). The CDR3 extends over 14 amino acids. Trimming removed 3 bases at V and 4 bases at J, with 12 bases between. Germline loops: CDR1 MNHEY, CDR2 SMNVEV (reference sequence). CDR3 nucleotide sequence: TGTGCCAGCAGTTTTCGGGGGACGGGCACTGAAGCTTTCTTT. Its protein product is CASSFRGTGTEAFF.

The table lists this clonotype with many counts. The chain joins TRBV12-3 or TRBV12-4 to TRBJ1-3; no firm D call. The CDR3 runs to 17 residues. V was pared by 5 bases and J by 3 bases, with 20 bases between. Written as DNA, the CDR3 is TGTGCCAGCAGTCCCCTCTTTGGCAGGCGAAATGGAAACACCATATATTTT. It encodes CASSPLFGRRNGNTIYF.

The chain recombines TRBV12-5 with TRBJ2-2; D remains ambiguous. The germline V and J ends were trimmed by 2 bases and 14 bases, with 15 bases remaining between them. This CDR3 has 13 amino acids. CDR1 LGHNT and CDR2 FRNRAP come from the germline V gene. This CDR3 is CASGLPPGPDLFF. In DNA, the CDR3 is TGTGCTAGTGGTTTGCCCCCGGGCCCAGACCTGTTTTTT.

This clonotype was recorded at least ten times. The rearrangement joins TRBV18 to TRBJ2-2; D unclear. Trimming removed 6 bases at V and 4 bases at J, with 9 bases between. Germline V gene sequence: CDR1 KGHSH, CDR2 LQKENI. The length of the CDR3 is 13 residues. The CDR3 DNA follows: TGTGCCAGCTCCGGACCCTCCACCGGGGAGCTGTTTTTT. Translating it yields CASSGPSTGELFF.

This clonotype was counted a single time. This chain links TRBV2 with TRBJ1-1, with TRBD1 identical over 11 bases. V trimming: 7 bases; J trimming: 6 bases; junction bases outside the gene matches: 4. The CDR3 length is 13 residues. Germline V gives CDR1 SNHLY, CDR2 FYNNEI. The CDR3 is CASKWDRGAEAFF. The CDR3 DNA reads TGTGCCAGCAAGTGGGACAGGGGGGCTGAAGCTTTCTTT.

DNA for the CDR3: TGTGCCGGCACCACGGGGGGCGGCTACGAGCAGTACTTC. It yields the protein CAGTTGGGYEQYF. The rearrangement links TRBV7-2 to TRBJ2-7; weak D call: TRBD2 (7 bases). V lost 11 bases, J lost 3 bases, and 17 bases lay in between. The CDR3 length is 13 residues. The germline V gene has CDR1 SGHTA and CDR2 FQGNSA. The full variable domain, completed using reference TRBV7-2 and TRBJ2-7, is GAGVSQSPSNKVTEKGKDVELRCDPISGHTALYWYRQSLGQGLEFLIYFQGNSAPDKSGLPSDRFSAERTGGSVSTLTIQRTQQEDSAVYLCAGTTGGGYEQYFGPGTRLTVT.

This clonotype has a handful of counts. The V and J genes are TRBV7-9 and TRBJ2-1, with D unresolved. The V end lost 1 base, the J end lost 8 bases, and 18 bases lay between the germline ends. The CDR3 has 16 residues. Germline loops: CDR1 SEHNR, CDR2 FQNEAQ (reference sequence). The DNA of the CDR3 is TGTGCCAGCAGCTTAGGGGTGCTCTCCCTTACGGATGAGCAGTTCTTC. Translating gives CASSLGVLSLTDEQFF.

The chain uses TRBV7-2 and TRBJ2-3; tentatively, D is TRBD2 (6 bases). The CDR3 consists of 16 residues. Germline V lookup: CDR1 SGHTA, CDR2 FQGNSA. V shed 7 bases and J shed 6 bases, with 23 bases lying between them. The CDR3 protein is CTSTPLAGSRGDTQYF. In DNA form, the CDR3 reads TGTACCAGCACCCCTTTGGCGGGTTCCCGGGGGGATACGCAGTATTTT.

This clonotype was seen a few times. The chain's CDR3 is CASSLVDRTSGNTIYF. DNA of the CDR3: TGTGCCAGCAGCTTGGTGGACAGGACCTCTGGAAACACCATATATTTT. V is TRBV7-9 and J is TRBJ1-3; 7 bases match TRBD1. V gave up 3 bases and J gave up 0 bases; unmatched junction bases: 5. Germline-derived CDR1 and CDR2 are SEHNR and FQNEAQ (reference sequence). This CDR3 is 16 amino acids long.

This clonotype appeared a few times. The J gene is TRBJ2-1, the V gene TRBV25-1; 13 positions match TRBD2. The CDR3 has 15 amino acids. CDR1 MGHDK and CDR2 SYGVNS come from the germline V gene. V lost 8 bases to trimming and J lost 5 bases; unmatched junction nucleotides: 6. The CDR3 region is CASGLGLAGNNEQFF. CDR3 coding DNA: TGTGCCAGCGGCTTGGGACTAGCGGGAAACAATGAGCAGTTCTTC.

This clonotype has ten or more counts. DNA for the CDR3: TGTGCCATCAGAGCGGGAGACGACAATGAGCAGTTCTTC. It translates to CAIRAGDDNEQFF. This sequence joins TRBV10-3 and TRBJ2-1; 8 bases line up with TRBD2. The germline V gene encodes CDR1 ENHRY and CDR2 SYGVKD. J lost 5 bases, V lost 6 bases, and 3 bases had no gene match. CDR3 length: 13 residues.

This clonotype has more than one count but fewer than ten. CDR3 residues: CASGLVRWGGTDTQYF. CDR3 DNA: TGTGCTAGTGGTTTGGTACGCTGGGGGGGCACAGATACGCAGTATTTT. The chain has TRBV12-5 and TRBJ2-3, with D possibly being TRBD2 (6 bases). Germline assignment: CDR1 LGHNT and CDR2 FRNRAP. With 0 bases removed from V and 1 base from J, the gap between germline ends came to 11 bases. The CDR3 is made up of 16 amino acids.

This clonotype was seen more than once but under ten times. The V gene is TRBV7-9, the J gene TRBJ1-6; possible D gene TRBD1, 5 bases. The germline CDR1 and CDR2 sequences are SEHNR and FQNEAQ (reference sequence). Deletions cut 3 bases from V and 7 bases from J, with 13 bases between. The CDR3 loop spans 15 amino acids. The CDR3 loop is CASSFQVGGNSPLHF. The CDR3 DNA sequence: TGTGCCAGCAGCTTCCAAGTGGGGGGGAATTCACCCCTCCACTTT.

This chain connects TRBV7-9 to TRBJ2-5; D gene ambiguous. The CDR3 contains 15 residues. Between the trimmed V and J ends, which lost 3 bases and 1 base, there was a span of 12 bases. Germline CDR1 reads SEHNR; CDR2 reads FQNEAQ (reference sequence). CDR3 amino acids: CASSLFPLFQETQYF. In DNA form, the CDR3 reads TGTGCCAGCAGCTTGTTCCCTTTATTCCAAGAGACCCAGTACTTC. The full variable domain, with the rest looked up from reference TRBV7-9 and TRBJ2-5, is DTGVSQNPRHKITKRGQNVTFRCDPISEHNRLYWYRQTLGQGPEFLTYFQNEAQLEKSRLLSDRFSAERPKGSFSTLEIQRTEQGDSAMYLCASSLFPLFQETQYFGPGTRLLVL.